This T cell receptor beta chain was recorded in a study of cytomegalovirus exposure and HLA in healthy donors. TCRdb's copy holds only in-frame clones and misses some; the assay was immunoSEQ multiplex PCR. The sample contains roughly 280,000 clones, roughly 85% of which appear only once. It was the approximately 120-subject validation cohort, separate from the roughly 700-subject first cohort, to which the donors belonged. The V segment lost 3 bases and the J segment 2 bases; nucleotides outside the gene matches: 6. CDR1 is MGHRA and CDR2 is YSYEKL in the germline V gene. The CDR3 is made up of 17 amino acids.

This rearrangement joins TRBV4-1 to TRBJ2-1, with TRBD2 identical over 11 bases. Sequenced material: PBMCs. The TCR was taken from a woman aged 18-35 years in good health and CMV-seronegative. The CDR3 here is CASSQKLAGVAYNEQFF. The DNA of the CDR3 is TGCGCCAGCAGCCAGAAACTAGCGGGAGTAGCCTACAATGAGCAGTTCTTC.